The sequence of this T cell receptor (beta chain) was determined in a study of blood T cell repertoires in COVID-19. On the study more broadly: Donors in the United States, Italy and Spain gave samples during acute or convalescent COVID-19.

Methods used by the authors: Amplified reference gene primers provided the basis for estimating nucleated cell counts. Generated by immunoSEQ multiplex PCR, the TCRdb table keeps only in-frame clones and is missing some. V and J calls and clone size are those listed in that table; D and trimming were worked out from the DNA. This sample has a few hundred thousand clones, with more than 75% found just once. Sequenced material: peripheral blood. This TCR was sampled from a human donor in a cohort sampled during active COVID-19.

This CDR3 reads CASSQEARETNTEAFF. For the CDR3, the DNA is TGCGCCAGCAGCCAAGAAGCCCGGGAGACTAACACTGAAGCTTTCTTT. The rearrangement links TRBV4-1 to TRBJ1-1, with D unresolved. Trimming removed 0 bases at V and 2 bases at J, with 13 bases between. There are 16 residues in the CDR3. CDR1 and CDR2 (germline): MGHRA, YSYEKL.